Each of the 18 T cell receptor beta chains below was sequenced from the same sample in a study of T cells in Graves' hyperthyroidism and ophthalmopathy. What was amplified from RNA transcripts were TCR beta CDR3 regions. First-round RT-PCR with HTBI primers amplified the TCR CDR3 region. In TCRdb, the multiplex PCR reads were re-called with MiXCR into one record per CDR3 protein. This table holds about 260,000 distinct CDR3 sequences, around 20% found once. The sequenced sample consisted of blood. The source of these receptors is a man aged 25 to 40 with Graves' ophthalmopathy.

This clonotype was recorded at least ten times. This chain joins TRBV18 and TRBJ2-7; D ambiguous. This CDR3 contains 12 residues. Germline V CDR1 and CDR2: KGHSH, LQKENI. Trimming shortened V by 4 bases and J by 4 bases, and 8 bases separated the two germline ends. This chain's CDR3 is CASSHETYEQYF. CDR3 DNA: TGTGCCAGCTCACACGAAACATACGAGCAGTACTTC.

In this sample, this clonotype turned up many times. This sequence joins TRBV3-1 and TRBJ1-1; D is uncertain. The CDR3 spans 15 residues. Germline V CDR1 and CDR2: LGHDT, YNNKEL (reference sequence). V gave up 1 base and J gave up 3 bases, with 12 bases separating them. The DNA of the CDR3 is TGTGCCAGCAGCCAAGGGGATACGTCTCACACTGAAGCTTTCTTT. It encodes CASSQGDTSHTEAFF.

The chain carries TRBV2 and TRBJ1-5; no definite D call. Germline CDR1 SNHLY, CDR2 FYNNEI. The CDR3 length is 15 residues. The ends were cut back, 9 bases at V and 2 bases at J, with 17 bases in the middle. DNA for the CDR3: TGTGCCAGTGTCGTCCGGGGAGATGGCAATCAGCCCCAGCATTTT. Amino acid sequence: CASVVRGDGNQPQHF.

This clonotype was seen a few times. The rearrangement joins TRBV7-9 to TRBJ1-4; no reliable D call. In germline, CDR1 is SEHNR, CDR2 FQNEAQ (reference sequence). V lost 4 bases and J 8 bases, leaving 14 bases between the germline ends. This CDR3 region has 14 residues. The CDR3 sequence is CASSSVVAEEKLFF. The CDR3 DNA follows: TGTGCCAGCAGCTCAGTGGTGGCGGAAGAAAAACTGTTTTTT.

This clonotype was detected a few times. This rearrangement joins TRBV12-3 or TRBV12-4 to TRBJ2-2, with D uncertain. Trimming stripped 6 bases from V and 1 base from J, with 3 bases between. The CDR3 totals 12 residues. The CDR3, as DNA: TGTGCCAGCAGAAAGAACACCGGGGAGCTGTTTTTT. This translates into CASRKNTGELFF.

On this clonotype: A much larger clone lies one base from this, so it may be a read error. The J gene is TRBJ2-2, the V gene TRBV28, with D tentatively TRBD1 or TRBD2 (6 bases each). Germline V gene lookup returns CDR1 MDHEN and CDR2 SYDVKM. CDR3 size: 16 residues. Trimming left V 6 bases short and J 6 bases short, with 20 bases between. This CDR3 reads CASSPAGQMIAGELFF. CDR3 in DNA: TGTGCCAGCAGCCCGGCGGGACAAATGATCGCCGGGGAGCTGTTTTTT.

The V gene is TRBV7-3, the J gene TRBJ2-6; D is ambiguous. CDR3 size: 17 residues. Deletions cut 1 base from V and 1 base from J, with 11 bases between. CDR1 is SGHTA and CDR2 is FQGTGA in the germline V gene. Here the CDR3 reads CASSLNRKASGANVLTF. The CDR3 nucleotides read TGTGCCAGCAGCTTAAATCGCAAGGCTTCTGGGGCCAACGTCCTGACTTTC.

The sample holds many counts of this clonotype. The gene calls are TRBV7-9 and TRBJ1-1; D remains unclear. Trimming took off 6 bases at V and 0 bases at J, with 11 bases between the two ends. Germline CDR1 reads SEHNR; CDR2 reads FQNEAQ (reference sequence). This CDR3 contains 14 residues. CDR3 nucleotide sequence: TGTGCCAGCAGACCCGGACCGGTGAACACTGAAGCTTTCTTT. Translating it yields CASRPGPVNTEAFF.

This clonotype was seen only a few times. The chain links TRBV9 to TRBJ2-1; 10 nucleotides line up with TRBD1. Trimming at V came to 3 bases and at J to 8 bases, leaving 8 bases not matched to a gene. Germline V lookup: CDR1 SGDLS, CDR2 YYNGEE. The CDR3 is made up of 15 amino acids. The CDR3: CASSGSRQGAYEQFF. The CDR3 nucleotides read TGTGCCAGCAGCGGTTCCAGACAGGGGGCCTATGAGCAGTTCTTC. The full variable domain, rest sourced from reference TRBV9 and TRBJ2-1, is DSGVTQTPKHLITATGQRVTLRCSPRSGDLSVYWYQQSLDQGLQFLIQYYNGEERAKGNILERFSAQQFPDLHSELNLSSLELGDSALYFCASSGSRQGAYEQFFGPGTRLTVL.

The chain employs TRBV29-1 and TRBJ1-1; perhaps TRBD1 as D (6 bases). The CDR3 is made up of 12 amino acids. V shed 4 bases and J shed 4 bases, with 10 bases lying between them. Germline-derived CDR1 and CDR2 are SQVTM and ANQGSEA. The DNA of the CDR3 is TGCAGCGTTGCAGGGGTTGCCACTGAAGCTTTCTTT. This encodes CSVAGVATEAFF.

In its sample, this clonotype was seen a few times. This rearrangement joins TRBV11-3 to TRBJ1-2; TRBD1 agrees at 9 bases. CDR3 length equals 16 residues. The germline gives CDR1 SGHNT, CDR2 YENEEA. J gave up 4 bases and V 4 bases, and 10 bases lay outside the gene matches. DNA of the CDR3: TGTGCCAGCAGCTCCGCCGGGACAGGGTTTGGCTATGGCTACACCTTC. Amino acids: CASSSAGTGFGYGYTF. Using reference TRBV11-3 and TRBJ1-2 for the parts outside the CDR3, the full variable domain is EAGVVQSPRYKIIEKKQPVAFWCNPISGHNTLYWYLQNLGQGPELLIRYENEEAVDDSQLPKDRFSAERLKGVDSTLKIQPAELGDSAVYLCASSSAGTGFGYGYTFGSGTRLTVV.

This clonotype showed up just a few times. The rearrangement joins TRBV5-1 to TRBJ2-1, with a possible D match to TRBD2 (6 bases). The V gene lost 7 bases and the J gene lost 10 bases, with 12 bases spanning the gap. This CDR3 contains 11 residues. CDR1 SGHRS and CDR2 YFSETQ come from the germline V gene. CDR3 region: CASRTAGEQFF. DNA for the CDR3: TGCGCCAGCCGAACGGCGGGAGAGCAGTTCTTC.

This clonotype was picked up a small number of times. V is TRBV6-1 and J is TRBJ1-1; tentatively, D is TRBD1 (6 bases). CDR3 length: 13 amino acids. V lost 7 bases to trimming and J lost 0 bases, with 9 bases between them. From germline, CDR1 is MNHNS and CDR2 SASEGT. The CDR3 DNA sequence: TGTGCCAGCAACACAGGGTTGAACACTGAAGCTTTCTTT. It translates to CASNTGLNTEAFF.

The gene calls are TRBV6-1 and TRBJ1-1; D remains unclear. Per the germline V gene, CDR1 is MNHNS and CDR2 is SASEGT. CDR3 length equals 13 residues. Deletions cut 6 bases from V and 4 bases from J, with 12 bases between. Written as DNA, the CDR3 is TGTGCCAGCAGAGAGGAGGCCCCCACTGAAGCTTTCTTT. Translated: CASREEAPTEAFF.

The chain recombines TRBV3-1 with TRBJ2-3; 8 nucleotides align to TRBD2. This CDR3 is built from 16 residues. Germline V gene sequence: CDR1 LGHDT, CDR2 YNNKEL (reference sequence). Germline trimming cut 6 bases from V and 4 bases from J; bases unmatched to any gene: 12. CDR3 nucleotides: TGTGCCAGCAGTGACTCAGGGACTAGAGGCCCAGATACGCAGTATTTT. This translates into CASSDSGTRGPDTQYF.

This clonotype was detected a few times. This chain uses TRBV7-9 with TRBJ2-6; D is perhaps TRBD1 (5 bases). The CDR3 contains 16 residues. Germline values: CDR1 SEHNR, CDR2 FQNEAQ (reference sequence). Trimming removed 1 base from V and 2 bases from J, with 9 bases in between. In DNA form, the CDR3 reads TGTGCCAGCAGCTTAGAAGGGGCCACTGGGGCCAACGTCCTGACTTTC. This translates into CASSLEGATGANVLTF.

This clonotype has a count of ten or more. The chain carries TRBV3-1 and TRBJ2-5, with 7 bases aligning to TRBD1. The junction had 1 base not matched to a gene; V was cut back by 5 bases and J by 1 base. The V gene's germline CDR1 is LGHDT and CDR2 YNNKEL (reference sequence). This CDR3 is 13 amino acids long. CDR3 nucleotides: TGTGCCAGCAGCAGGGACAGCCAAGAGACCCAGTACTTC. This translates into CASSRDSQETQYF.

This chain joins TRBV15 and TRBJ2-3, with 10 bases lining up with TRBD2. CDR3 length equals 17 residues. The V segment lost 5 bases and the J segment 2 bases; nucleotides outside the gene matches: 10. CDR1 and CDR2 (germline): LNHNV, YYDKDF (reference sequence). CDR3 protein: CATSGIEAGGHTDTQYF. The CDR3 DNA follows: TGTGCCACCAGCGGTATAGAAGCGGGAGGGCACACAGATACGCAGTATTTT.